This TCR beta chain emerged from a study of control samples from healthy donors and cancer patients. The CDR3 sequence is 14 residues long. Per germline, CDR1 KGHSH and CDR2 LQKENI. The V and J ends lost 3 bases and 2 bases respectively, with 10 bases between them. The method was immunoSEQ multiplex PCR; TCRdb's version includes in-frame clones alone and lacks a portion of them. The sample consists of around 130,000 clones, about 90% of them appearing once. The clonotype comes from a man aged 50-59 years in good health. Sequencing was carried out using blood. The V call is TRBV18, the J call TRBJ1-1; perhaps TRBD1 as D (6 bases). CDR3 sequence (DNA): TGTGCCAGCTCACCGACGACAGGAAACACTGAAGCTTTCTTT. It yields the protein CASSPTTGNTEAFF.